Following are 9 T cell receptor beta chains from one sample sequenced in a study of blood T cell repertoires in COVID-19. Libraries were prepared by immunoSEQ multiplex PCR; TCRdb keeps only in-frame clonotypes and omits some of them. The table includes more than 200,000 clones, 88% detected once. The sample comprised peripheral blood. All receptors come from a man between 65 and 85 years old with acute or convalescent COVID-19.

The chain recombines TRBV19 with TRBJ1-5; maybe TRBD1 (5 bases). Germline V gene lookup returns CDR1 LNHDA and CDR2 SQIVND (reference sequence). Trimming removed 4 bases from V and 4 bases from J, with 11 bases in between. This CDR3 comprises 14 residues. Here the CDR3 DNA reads TGTGCCAGTAGTACCCGGACACCTAATCAGCCCCAGCATTTT. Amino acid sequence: CASSTRTPNQPQHF.

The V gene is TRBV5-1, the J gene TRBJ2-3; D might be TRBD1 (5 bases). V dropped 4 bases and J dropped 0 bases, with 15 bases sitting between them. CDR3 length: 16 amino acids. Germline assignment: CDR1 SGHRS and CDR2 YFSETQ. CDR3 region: CASSLRGGGSTDTQYF. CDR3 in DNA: TGCGCCAGCAGCCTAAGGGGCGGTGGTAGCACAGATACGCAGTATTTT.

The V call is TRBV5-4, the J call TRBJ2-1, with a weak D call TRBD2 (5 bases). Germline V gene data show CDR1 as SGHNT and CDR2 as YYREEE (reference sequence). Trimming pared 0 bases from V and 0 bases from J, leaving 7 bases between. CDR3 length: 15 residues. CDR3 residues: CASSLGGSSYNEQFF. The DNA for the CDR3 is TGTGCCAGCAGCTTGGGCGGGTCCTCCTACAATGAGCAGTTCTTC.

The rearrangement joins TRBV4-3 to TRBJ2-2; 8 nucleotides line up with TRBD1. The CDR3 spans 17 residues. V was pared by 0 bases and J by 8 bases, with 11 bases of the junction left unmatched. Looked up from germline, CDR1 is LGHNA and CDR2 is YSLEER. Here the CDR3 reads CASSQDANRGLLGELFF. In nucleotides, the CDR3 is TGCGCCAGCAGCCAAGATGCTAACAGGGGGTTGTTGGGGGAGCTGTTTTTT.

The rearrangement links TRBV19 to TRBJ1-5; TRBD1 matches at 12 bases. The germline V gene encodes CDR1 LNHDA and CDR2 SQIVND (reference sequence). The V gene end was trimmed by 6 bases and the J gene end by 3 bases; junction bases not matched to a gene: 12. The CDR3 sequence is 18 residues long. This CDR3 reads CASSQRDRGRLLNQPQHF. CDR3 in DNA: TGTGCCAGTAGCCAAAGGGACAGGGGGCGCCTCCTCAATCAGCCCCAGCATTTT.

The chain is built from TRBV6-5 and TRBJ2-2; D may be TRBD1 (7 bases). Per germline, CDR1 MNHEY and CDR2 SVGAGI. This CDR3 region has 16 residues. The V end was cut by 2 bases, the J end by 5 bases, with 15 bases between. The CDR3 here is CASSYLRTGGTGELFF. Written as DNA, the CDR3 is TGTGCCAGCAGTTACCTCCGGACAGGAGGGACCGGGGAGCTGTTTTTT.

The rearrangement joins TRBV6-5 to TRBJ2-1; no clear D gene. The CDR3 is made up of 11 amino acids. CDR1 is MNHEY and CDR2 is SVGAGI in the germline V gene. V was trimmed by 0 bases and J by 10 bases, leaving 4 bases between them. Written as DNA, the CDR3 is TGTGCCAGCAGTTACTCGACAGAGCAGTTCTTC. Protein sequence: CASSYSTEQFF.

CDR3 nucleotide sequence: TGTGCTAGTGGTTTGGGTTCCGGAGGGCCGGGTGAGACCCAGTACTTC. Its translation is CASGLGSGGPGETQYF. V is TRBV12-5 and J is TRBJ2-5; D perhaps matches TRBD2 (6 bases). This CDR3 contains 16 residues. V was cut by 1 base and J by 5 bases, with 17 bases left in between. Germline V CDR1 and CDR2: LGHNT, FRNRAP.

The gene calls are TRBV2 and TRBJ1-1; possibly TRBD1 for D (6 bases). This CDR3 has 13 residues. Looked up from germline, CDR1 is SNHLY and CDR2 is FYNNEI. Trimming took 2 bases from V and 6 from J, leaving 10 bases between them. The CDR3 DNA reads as TGTGCCAGCAGTGAAAAGGGGGTCGCTGAAGCTTTCTTT. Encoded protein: CASSEKGVAEAFF.